One and the same sample provided the 4 T cell receptor beta chains below, sequenced in a study of blood T cell repertoires in COVID-19. Using immunoSEQ multiplex PCR, the repertoire was profiled, and TCRdb retains in-frame clones only, with some absent. The sample lists roughly 140,000 clones, around 84% occurring once. Sequenced: peripheral blood. The receptors were gathered from a woman aged 55-70 years with COVID-19, enrolled during active disease.

The V gene is TRBV20-1, the J gene TRBJ1-2, with 7 bases identical to TRBD1. This CDR3 is built from 15 residues. Losses at the gene ends were 3 bases for V and 5 bases for J; bases not matched to a gene: 12. Germline CDR1 reads DFQATT; CDR2 reads SNEGSKA (reference sequence). CDR3 bases: TGCAGTGCTAGTTCTAGAGGAGGGGGCTTGTATGGCTACACCTTC. Its protein product is CSASSRGGGLYGYTF.

The rearrangement joins TRBV7-8 to TRBJ1-1, with a possible D match to TRBD1 (6 bases). This CDR3 region has 13 residues. Trimming shortened V by 5 bases and J by 10 bases, and 17 bases separated the two germline ends. Germline assignment: CDR1 SGHVS and CDR2 FQNEAQ. The CDR3 nucleotides are TGTGCCAGCAGCGAACAAAACAGGGTTAGAGCTTTCTTT. Its protein product is CASSEQNRVRAFF.

This clone was detected only once. V gene TRBV27 combines with J gene TRBJ2-3, with D possibly matching TRBD1 (6 bases). Germline lookup yields CDR1 MNHEY and CDR2 SMNVEV (reference sequence). Trimming shortened V by 6 bases and J by 1 base, and 11 bases separated the two germline ends. The length of the CDR3 is 14 residues. In nucleotides, the CDR3 is TGTGCCAGCAGGACTTGGACAGGCACAGATACGCAGTATTTT. It is translated as CASRTWTGTDTQYF.

The chain uses TRBV6-5 and TRBJ1-3, with 7 bases matching TRBD1. Germline CDR1 MNHEY, CDR2 SVGAGI. Trimming cost V 6 bases and J 0 bases; bases outside gene matches: 5. The CDR3 extends over 15 amino acids. The CDR3 DNA sequence: TGTGCCAGCAGCCTGGGACAGAACTCTGGAAACACCATATATTTT. It encodes CASSLGQNSGNTIYF.